This T cell receptor beta chain appears in the sequencing data of a study of CD8 T cells in ankylosing spondylitis. This clonotype was counted a few times. Its antigen remains unidentified. The germline V and J ends were trimmed by 4 bases and 4 bases, with 17 bases remaining between them. The CDR3 is 16 amino acids. Germline CDR1 reads SGHVS; CDR2 reads FNYEAQ. It was by quantitative 5'-RACE with molecular barcodes that TCR beta libraries were made. MiXCR, run by TCRdb on the 5' RACE reads, gives a single entry per CDR3 protein. This table holds around 150,000 distinct CDR3 sequences, roughly 6.6% found once. Study-wide findings and caveats: Reports say disease-linked clones showed up significantly more in matched ankylosing spondylitis synovial fluid.

The sequenced sample consisted of blood, either unsorted or a sorted T cell fraction (not recorded which). The sequence came from a female donor with ankylosing spondylitis or in good health (not recorded which). The V gene is TRBV7-6, the J gene TRBJ2-1, with D possibly TRBD1 on 6 matching bases. CDR3 DNA sequence: TGTGCCAGCAGCTCTCTGACAGGTCGAAGTTACAATGAGCAGTTCTTC. The encoded protein is CASSSLTGRSYNEQFF. Variable domain in full (rest from reference TRBV7-6 and TRBJ2-1): GAGVSQSPRYKVTKRGQDVALRCDPISGHVSLYWYRQALGQGPEFLTYFNYEAQQDKSGLPNDRFSAERPEGSISTLTIQRTEQRDSAMYRCASSSLTGRSYNEQFFGPGTRLTVL.